A single sample gave rise to the 7 T cell receptor beta chains below, sequenced in a study of neurological immune-mediated disorders. TCRdb ran MiXCR on the 5' RACE reads and lists one entry per CDR3 protein. Here the sample spans about 50,000 distinct CDR3 sequences, approximately 10% being singletons. The sample consisted of PBMCs. Receptors were obtained from a man in his 70s with HTLV-1-associated myelopathy (HAM/TSP).

This clonotype has ten or more counts. The chain has TRBV20-1 and TRBJ2-2; TRBD2 might be the D (5 bases). The germline CDR1 and CDR2 sequences are DFQATT and SNEGSKA (reference sequence). V was shortened by 6 bases and J by 4 bases, with 9 bases between the two germline ends. The CDR3 has 12 amino acids. CDR3: CSASTTTGELFF. CDR3 nucleotides: TGCAGTGCGTCGACTACCACCGGGGAGCTGTTTTTT.

This chain uses TRBV20-1 with TRBJ2-2; D might be TRBD2 (6 bases). The V gene lost 1 base and the J gene lost 7 bases, with 13 bases spanning the gap. CDR3 length equals 14 residues. CDR1 DFQATT and CDR2 SNEGSKA come from the germline V gene (reference sequence). CDR3 region: CSARGLEYIGELFF. The CDR3 DNA reads as TGCAGTGCTAGAGGACTAGAGTACATCGGGGAGCTGTTTTTT.

This clonotype counts as medium-sized. The chain couples TRBV29-1 to TRBJ1-1, with no clear D. V was trimmed by 5 bases and J by 6 bases, leaving 13 bases between them. This CDR3 has 12 residues. Germline CDR1 SQVTM, CDR2 ANQGSEA. The DNA of the CDR3 is TGCAGCGTTAGATGGTATGGGTCTGAAGCTTTCTTT. Its translation: CSVRWYGSEAFF.

The chain carries TRBV18 and TRBJ2-6; TRBD1 aligns across 11 bases. V lost 3 bases, J lost 1 base, and 11 bases stayed unmatched. The germline CDR1 and CDR2 sequences are KGHSH and LQKENI. The CDR3 runs 20 residues. The DNA for the CDR3 is TGTGCCAGCTCACCCGGACAGGGGGCAGGTGGAATTTCTGGGGCCAACGTCCTGACTTTC. Translated: CASSPGQGAGGISGANVLTF.

This clonotype was seen only once. The chain has TRBV5-1 and TRBJ2-3, with D uncertain. Germline V gene sequence: CDR1 SGHRS, CDR2 YFSETQ. The CDR3 totals 14 residues. Trimming removed 2 bases from V and 6 bases from J, with 13 bases in between. Here the CDR3 reads CASSLSNIGDTQYF. CDR3 nucleotides: TGCGCCAGCAGCTTATCAAATATCGGGGATACGCAGTATTTT.

The chain links TRBV20-1 to TRBJ2-6, with a weak D call TRBD2 (5 bases). Germline CDR1 reads DFQATT; CDR2 reads SNEGSKA (reference sequence). This CDR3 has 12 residues. The CDR3 DNA reads as TGCGCAGCGGTCCGTGGGGCCAACGTCCTGACTTTC. This encodes CAAVRGANVLTF.

This clonotype was seen ten or more times. The chain combines TRBV7-8 with TRBJ2-5; TRBD1 or TRBD2 may be the D gene (5 bases each). V was shortened by 1 base and J by 0 bases, with 12 bases between the two germline ends. The CDR3 is 16 residues long. In germline, CDR1 is SGHVS, CDR2 FQNEAQ. Written as DNA, the CDR3 is TGTGCCAGCAGCTTAGATGGGGGACCGTACCAAGAGACCCAGTACTTC. Translation gives CASSLDGGPYQETQYF.